This T cell receptor (beta chain) was sequenced in a study of T cells in Graves' hyperthyroidism and ophthalmopathy (dated by TCRdb to about 2019). Notes on the research overall: Peripheral blood samples were taken at the time of initial diagnosis, prior to any treatment. A discovery cohort of about a hundred patients, roughly 40 with Graves' ophthalmopathy and approximately 55 with stable Graves' hyperthyroidism, was used to find distinguishing TCR V-J signatures. Whether ophthalmopathy could be predicted prospectively was tested in an independent validation cohort made up of about 20 hyperthyroidism patients plus 17 patients who later progressed to ophthalmopathy. The 100 discovery patients were randomly split 7:3 into training and test sets. The study also compared thyroid tissue and blood T-cell repertoires from 6 or 7 Graves' hyperthyroidism patients. Once sampling was done, hyperthyroidism patients were given methimazole at a starting dose of 30 mg daily, whereas ophthalmopathy patients were given high-dose intravenous methylprednisolone. TCR Vbeta CDR3 sequencing of some 140 peripheral blood samples (over 40 ophthalmopathy, around 80 hyperthyroidism and around 17 progressor patients) is reported in the paper. Points the paper makes about the study in general: In validation, progression to ophthalmopathy was predicted by the model with roughly 69% sensitivity and roughly 76% specificity, a median of about 6.8 months before onset. In cross-validation, a model built on a 13 V-J signature told ophthalmopathy apart from stable hyperthyroidism with under 90% sensitivity and around 83% specificity, and in testing the same model reached 80%/75%. Sample size was not statistically predetermined, and investigators were not blinded to group allocation. Most expanded thyroid clonotypes (frequency above 0.001) were also detected in blood, a finding suggesting that blood repertoires may reflect thyroid immune responses.

This clonotype was picked up many times. The antigen this receptor binds is unknown. No base qualities exist here, and no much larger clone lies one base off it. The germline V gene encodes CDR1 SNHLY and CDR2 FYNNEI. Trimming leaves V shorter by 6 bases and J shorter by 7 bases, with the junction holding 9 bases beyond the gene matches. From its cysteine to its phenylalanine, the CDR3 spans 14 amino acids. Just CDR3 DNA is preserved here, 42 bases in frame from base 1. Stable Graves' hyperthyroidism was defined as no progression to ophthalmopathy during 18 months of follow-up. Hyperthyroidism patients were newly diagnosed, with disease duration under 2 months, and aged 18 to 65 years. Patients with uncontrolled infections, other autoimmune diseases, pregnancy or lactation were excluded. Diagnoses were established on the basis of clinical symptoms, serum thyroxine and TRAb, thyroid ultrasound, and orbital computed tomography. Ficoll-Paque density gradient centrifugation was used to isolate PBMCs from about 10 ml of fresh peripheral blood. Total RNA was extracted using Trizol reagent, and RNA quality was assessed on an Agilent 2100 Bioanalyzer.

The TCR beta CDR3 regions were amplified from the RNA transcripts. The first round of RT-PCR for the TCR CDR3 was performed with the HTBI primer set and the Qiagen OneStep RT-PCR kit. Libraries were constructed in a second round of multiplex PCR, after which size selection and purification were performed. Sequencing of the libraries was done on an Illumina HiSeq2000 using paired-end 100 bp reads. The paper's processing steps were these. SOAPnuke was used to process the raw data, throwing out any read that contained adapters or uncalled bases, had a mean Phred below 15, or lacked an exact constant-primer or identifier match. High-quality paired reads were merged with COPE v1.2.5, and unique nucleotide sequences were defined as clonotypes. MiTCR v1.1 was used to align the clonotypes against IMGT TRBV, TRBD and TRBJ reference segments. The analysis was restricted to V-J combinations with a frequency above 0.0001, which together covered approximately 99% of the repertoires. The TCS score was defined as F50 (clonal expansion) divided by E x V (chaos), with BLOSUM62-based TCRdist calculated between CDR3 peptides within each V-J. Welch's t-statistics and random forest reduced several hundred V-J features to 10 to 15, which were used in a naive Bayes classifier (R e1071). The public reads were quality trimmed at Q25 with fastp and then assembled into clones with MiXCR by TCRdb, keeping productive beta chains. CDR3 protein duplicates are merged, each entry listing the most common genes and DNA. These V and J calls derive from TCRdb rather than the authors' analysis. The sample table lists 200,000 to 250,000 distinct CDR3 sequences, roughly a sixth of them with a count of one. The ten largest clonotypes hold under 65% of the sample.

This clonotype was sampled from a man in his fifties or sixties with Graves' hyperthyroidism. Recombination connected TRBV2 to TRBJ1-2, with 9 junctional bases fitting TRBD1. The sequenced sample consisted of blood. The bases are TGTGCCAGCAGGAGGGACAGGGAGGGAGGTGGCTACACCTTC. The translation is CASRRDREGGGYTF.